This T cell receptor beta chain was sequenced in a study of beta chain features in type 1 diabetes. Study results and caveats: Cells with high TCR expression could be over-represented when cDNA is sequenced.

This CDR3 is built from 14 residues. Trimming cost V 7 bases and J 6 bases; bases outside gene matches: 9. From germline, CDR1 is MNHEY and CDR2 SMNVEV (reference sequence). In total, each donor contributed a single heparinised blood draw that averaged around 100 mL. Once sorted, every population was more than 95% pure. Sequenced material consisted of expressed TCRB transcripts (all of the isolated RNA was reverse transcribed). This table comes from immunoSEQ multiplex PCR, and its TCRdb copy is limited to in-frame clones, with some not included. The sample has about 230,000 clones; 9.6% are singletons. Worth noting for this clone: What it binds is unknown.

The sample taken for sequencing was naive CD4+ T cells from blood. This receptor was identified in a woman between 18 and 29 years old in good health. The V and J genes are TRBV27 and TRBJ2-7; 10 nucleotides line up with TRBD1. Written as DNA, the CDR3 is TGTGCCAGCACGAGGACAGGGGGAAGGAGCGAGCAGTACTTC. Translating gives CASTRTGGRSEQYF.